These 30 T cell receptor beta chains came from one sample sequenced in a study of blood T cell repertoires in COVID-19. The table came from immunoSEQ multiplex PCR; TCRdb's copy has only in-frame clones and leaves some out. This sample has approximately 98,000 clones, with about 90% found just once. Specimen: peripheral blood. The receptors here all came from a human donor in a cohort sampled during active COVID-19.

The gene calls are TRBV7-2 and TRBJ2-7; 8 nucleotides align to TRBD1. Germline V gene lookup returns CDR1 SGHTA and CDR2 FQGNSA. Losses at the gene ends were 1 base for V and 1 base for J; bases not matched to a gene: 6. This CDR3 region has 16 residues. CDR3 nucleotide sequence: TGTGCCAGCAGCTTAGTATCGGGACAGGCATCCTACGAGCAGTACTTC. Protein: CASSLVSGQASYEQYF. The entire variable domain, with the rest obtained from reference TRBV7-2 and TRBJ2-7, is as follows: GAGVSQSPSNKVTEKGKDVELRCDPISGHTALYWYRQSLGQGLEFLIYFQGNSAPDKSGLPSDRFSAERTGGSVSTLTIQRTQQEDSAVYLCASSLVSGQASYEQYFGPGTRLTVT.

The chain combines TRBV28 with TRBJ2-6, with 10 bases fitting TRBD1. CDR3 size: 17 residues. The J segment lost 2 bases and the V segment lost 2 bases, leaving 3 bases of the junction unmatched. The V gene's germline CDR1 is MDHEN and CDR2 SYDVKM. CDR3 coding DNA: TGTGCCAGCAGTTTAGGGACAGGGGTGGCTGGGGCCAACGTCCTGACTTTC. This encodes CASSLGTGVAGANVLTF.

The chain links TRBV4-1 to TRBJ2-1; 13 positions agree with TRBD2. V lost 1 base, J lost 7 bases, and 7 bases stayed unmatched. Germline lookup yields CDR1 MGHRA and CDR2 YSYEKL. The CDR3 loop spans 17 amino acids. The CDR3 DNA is TGCGCCAGCAGCCAAGTGCCCCGGACTAGCGGGAGTAATGAGCAGTTCTTC. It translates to CASSQVPRTSGSNEQFF.

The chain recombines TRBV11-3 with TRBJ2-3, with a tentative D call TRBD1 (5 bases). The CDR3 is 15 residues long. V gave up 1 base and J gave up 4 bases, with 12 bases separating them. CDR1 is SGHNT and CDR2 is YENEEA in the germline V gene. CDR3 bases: TGTGCCAGCAGCTTAGGTTTAGGGGCGGCAGATACGCAGTATTTT. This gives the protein CASSLGLGAADTQYF.

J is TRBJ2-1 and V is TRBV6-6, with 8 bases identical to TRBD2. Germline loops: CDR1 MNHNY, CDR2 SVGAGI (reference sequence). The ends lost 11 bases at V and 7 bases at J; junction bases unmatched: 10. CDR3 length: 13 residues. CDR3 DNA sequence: TGTGCCGTCCGTGCGAGCGGGGGAAATGAGCAGTTCTTC. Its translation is CAVRASGGNEQFF.

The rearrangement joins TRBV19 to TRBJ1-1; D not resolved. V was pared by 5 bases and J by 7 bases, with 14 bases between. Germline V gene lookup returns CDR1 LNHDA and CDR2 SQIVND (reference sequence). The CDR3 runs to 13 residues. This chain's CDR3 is CASSFGPLREAFF. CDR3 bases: TGTGCCAGTAGTTTCGGTCCCCTACGTGAAGCTTTCTTT.

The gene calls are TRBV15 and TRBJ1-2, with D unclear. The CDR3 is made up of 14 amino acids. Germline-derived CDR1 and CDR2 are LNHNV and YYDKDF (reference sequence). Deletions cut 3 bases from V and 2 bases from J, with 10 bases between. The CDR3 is CATSSRTENYGYTF. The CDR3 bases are TGTGCCACCAGCAGTCGGACTGAGAACTATGGCTACACCTTC.

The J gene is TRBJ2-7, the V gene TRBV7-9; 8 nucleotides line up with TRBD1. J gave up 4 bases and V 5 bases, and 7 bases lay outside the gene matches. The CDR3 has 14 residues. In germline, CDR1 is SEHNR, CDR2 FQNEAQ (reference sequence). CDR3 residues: CASSGSGGSYEQYF. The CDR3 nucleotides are TGTGCCAGCAGCGGCTCAGGGGGCTCGTACGAGCAGTACTTC.

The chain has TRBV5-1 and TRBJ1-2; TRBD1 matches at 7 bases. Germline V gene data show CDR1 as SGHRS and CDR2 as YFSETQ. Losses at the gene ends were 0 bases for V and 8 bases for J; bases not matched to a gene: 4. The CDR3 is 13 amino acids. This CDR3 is CASSLDGTDGYTF. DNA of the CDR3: TGCGCCAGCAGCTTGGACGGGACAGACGGCTACACCTTC.

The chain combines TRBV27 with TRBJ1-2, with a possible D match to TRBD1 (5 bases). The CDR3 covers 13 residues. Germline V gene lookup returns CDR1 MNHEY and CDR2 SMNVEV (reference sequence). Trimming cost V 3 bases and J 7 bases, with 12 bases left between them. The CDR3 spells CASSFSQGSGYTF. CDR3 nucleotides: TGTGCCAGCAGTTTCAGTCAGGGAAGTGGCTACACCTTC.

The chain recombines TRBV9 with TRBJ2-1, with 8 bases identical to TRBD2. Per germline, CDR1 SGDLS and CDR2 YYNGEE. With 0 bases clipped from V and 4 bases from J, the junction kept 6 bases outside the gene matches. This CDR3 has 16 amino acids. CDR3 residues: CASSVVAAGVYNEQFF. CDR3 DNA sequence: TGTGCCAGCAGCGTAGTAGCAGCGGGAGTGTACAATGAGCAGTTCTTC.

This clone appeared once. CDR3 region: CASSQDSAGGSPLHF. As DNA, the CDR3 is TGTGCCAGCAGCCAAGATTCGGCGGGGGGTTCACCCCTCCACTTT. The chain recombines TRBV4-2 with TRBJ1-6; weak D call: TRBD1 (5 bases). Trimming cost V 0 bases and J 9 bases, with 12 bases left between them. Germline V gene lookup returns CDR1 LGHNA and CDR2 YNFKEQ. The CDR3 is made up of 15 amino acids.

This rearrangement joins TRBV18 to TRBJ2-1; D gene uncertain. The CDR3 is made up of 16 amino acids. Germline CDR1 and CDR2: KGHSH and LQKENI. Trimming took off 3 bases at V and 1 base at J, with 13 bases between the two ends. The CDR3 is CASSPIAASSYNEQFF. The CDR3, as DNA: TGTGCCAGCTCACCGATCGCCGCGAGTTCCTACAATGAGCAGTTCTTC. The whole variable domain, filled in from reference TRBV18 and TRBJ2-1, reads NAGVMQNPRHLVRRRGQEARLRCSPMKGHSHVYWYRQLPEEGLKFMVYLQKENIIDESGMPKERFSAEFPKEGPSILRIQQVVRGDSAAYFCASSPIAASSYNEQFFGPGTRLTVL.

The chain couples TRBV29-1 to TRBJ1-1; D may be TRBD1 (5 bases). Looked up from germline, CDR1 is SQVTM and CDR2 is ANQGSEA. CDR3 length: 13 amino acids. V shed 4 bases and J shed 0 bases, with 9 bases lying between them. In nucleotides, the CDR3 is TGCAGCGTTGTCAGGGAGGTGAACACTGAAGCTTTCTTT. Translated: CSVVREVNTEAFF. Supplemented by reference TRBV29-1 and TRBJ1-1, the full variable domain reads SAVISQKPSRDICQRGTSLTIQCQVDSQVTMMFWYRQQPGQSLTLIATANQGSEATYESGFVIDKFPISRPNLTFSTLTVSNMSPEDSSIYLCSVVREVNTEAFFGQGTRLTVV.

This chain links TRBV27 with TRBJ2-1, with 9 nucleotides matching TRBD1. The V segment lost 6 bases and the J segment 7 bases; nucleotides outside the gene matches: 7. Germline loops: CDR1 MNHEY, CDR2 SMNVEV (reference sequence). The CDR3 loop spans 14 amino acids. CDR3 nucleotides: TGTGCCAGCAGCCCGGGACAGGGATGGAATGAGCAGTTCTTC. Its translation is CASSPGQGWNEQFF.

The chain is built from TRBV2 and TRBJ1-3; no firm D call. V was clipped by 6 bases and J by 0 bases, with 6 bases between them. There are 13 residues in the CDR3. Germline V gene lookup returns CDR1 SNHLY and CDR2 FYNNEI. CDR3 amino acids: CASSRDSGNTIYF. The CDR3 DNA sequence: TGTGCCAGCAGCCGGGACTCTGGAAACACCATATATTTT.

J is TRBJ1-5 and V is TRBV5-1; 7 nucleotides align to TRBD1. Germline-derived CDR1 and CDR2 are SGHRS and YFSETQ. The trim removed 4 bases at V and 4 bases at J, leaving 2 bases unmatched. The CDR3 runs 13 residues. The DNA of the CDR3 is TGCGCCAGCAGCGTACAGGGGAATCAGCCCCAGCATTTT. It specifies CASSVQGNQPQHF.

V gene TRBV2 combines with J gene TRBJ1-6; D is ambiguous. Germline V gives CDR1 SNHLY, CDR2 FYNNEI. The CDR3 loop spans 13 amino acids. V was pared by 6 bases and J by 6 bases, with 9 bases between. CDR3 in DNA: TGTGCCAGCAGCGCCGCGGTTAATTCACCCCTCCACTTT. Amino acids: CASSAAVNSPLHF.

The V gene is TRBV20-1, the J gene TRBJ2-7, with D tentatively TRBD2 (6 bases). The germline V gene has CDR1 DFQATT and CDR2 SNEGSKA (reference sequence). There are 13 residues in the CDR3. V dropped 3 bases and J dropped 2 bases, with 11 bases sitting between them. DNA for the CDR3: TGCAGTGCTAGTCCTAGCGACCCCTACGAGCAGTACTTC. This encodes CSASPSDPYEQYF.

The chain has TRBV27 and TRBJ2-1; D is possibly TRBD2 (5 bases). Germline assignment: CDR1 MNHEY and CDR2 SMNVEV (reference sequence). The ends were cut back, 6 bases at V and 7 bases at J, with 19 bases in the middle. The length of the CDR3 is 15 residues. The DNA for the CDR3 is TGTGCCAGCAGCTCCGGGATAGCTAAATGGAATGAGCAGTTCTTC. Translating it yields CASSSGIAKWNEQFF.

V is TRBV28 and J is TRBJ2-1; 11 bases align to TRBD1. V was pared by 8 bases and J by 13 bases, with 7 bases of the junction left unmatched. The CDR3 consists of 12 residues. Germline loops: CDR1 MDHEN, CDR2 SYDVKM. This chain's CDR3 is CASFGQGAGQFF. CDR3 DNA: TGTGCCAGCTTCGGACAGGGGGCCGGACAGTTCTTC. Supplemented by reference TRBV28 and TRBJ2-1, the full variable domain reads DVKVTQSSRYLVKRTGEKVFLECVQDMDHENMFWYRQDPGLGLRLIYFSYDVKMKEKGDIPEGYSVSREKKERFSLILESASTNQTSMYLCASFGQGAGQFFGPGTRLTVL.

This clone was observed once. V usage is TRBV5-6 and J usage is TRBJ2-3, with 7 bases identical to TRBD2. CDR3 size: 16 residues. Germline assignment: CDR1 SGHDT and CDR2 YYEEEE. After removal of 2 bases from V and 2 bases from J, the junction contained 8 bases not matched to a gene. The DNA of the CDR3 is TGTGCCAGCAGCTTAGGTTTCGCGGGAGACACAGATACGCAGTATTTT. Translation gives CASSLGFAGDTDTQYF.

The CDR3 DNA sequence: TGTGCCAGCAGTCCCCCAGGGGCCAAAAACATTCAGTACTTC. Protein: CASSPPGAKNIQYF. The chain uses TRBV2 and TRBJ2-4, with a tentative D call TRBD1 (5 bases). Trimming took 5 bases from V and 1 from J, leaving 9 bases between them. Per the germline V gene, CDR1 is SNHLY and CDR2 is FYNNEI. CDR3 length equals 14 residues.

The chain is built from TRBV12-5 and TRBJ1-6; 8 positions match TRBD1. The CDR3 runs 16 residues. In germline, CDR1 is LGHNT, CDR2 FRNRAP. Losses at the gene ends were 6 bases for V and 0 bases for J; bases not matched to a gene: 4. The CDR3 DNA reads TGTGCTAGTGGACCGGGACAGGACTCCTATAATTCACCCCTCCACTTT. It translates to CASGPGQDSYNSPLHF.

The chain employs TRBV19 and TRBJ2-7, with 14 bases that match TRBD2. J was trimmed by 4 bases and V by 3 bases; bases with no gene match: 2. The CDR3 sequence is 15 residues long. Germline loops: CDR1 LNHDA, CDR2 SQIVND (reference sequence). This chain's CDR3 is CASSIGTSGSYEQYF. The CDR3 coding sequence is TGTGCCAGTAGTATCGGGACTAGCGGGAGTTACGAGCAGTACTTC.

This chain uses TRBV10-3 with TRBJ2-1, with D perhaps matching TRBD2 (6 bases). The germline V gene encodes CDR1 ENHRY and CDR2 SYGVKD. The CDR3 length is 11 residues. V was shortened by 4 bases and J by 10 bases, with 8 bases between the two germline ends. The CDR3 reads CAISVTSEQFF. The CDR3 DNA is TGTGCCATCAGTGTAACTAGCGAGCAGTTCTTC.

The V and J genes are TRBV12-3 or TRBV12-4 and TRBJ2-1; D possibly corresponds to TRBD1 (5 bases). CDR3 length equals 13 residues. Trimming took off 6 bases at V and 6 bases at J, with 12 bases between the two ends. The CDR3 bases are TGTGCCAGCAGCGCGGCAGGGTTCAATGAGCAGTTCTTC. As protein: CASSAAGFNEQFF.

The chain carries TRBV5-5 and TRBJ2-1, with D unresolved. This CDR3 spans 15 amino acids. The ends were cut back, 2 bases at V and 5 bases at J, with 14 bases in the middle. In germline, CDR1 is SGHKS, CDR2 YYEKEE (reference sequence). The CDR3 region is CASSFAGSLNNEQFF. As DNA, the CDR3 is TGTGCCAGCAGCTTCGCCGGGTCTCTGAACAATGAGCAGTTCTTC.

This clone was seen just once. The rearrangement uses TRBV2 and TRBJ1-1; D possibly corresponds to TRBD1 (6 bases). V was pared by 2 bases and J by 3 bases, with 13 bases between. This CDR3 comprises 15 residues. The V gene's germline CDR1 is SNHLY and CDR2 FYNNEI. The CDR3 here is CASSEQGIRDTEAFF. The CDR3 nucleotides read TGTGCCAGCAGTGAACAGGGGATTCGCGACACTGAAGCTTTCTTT.

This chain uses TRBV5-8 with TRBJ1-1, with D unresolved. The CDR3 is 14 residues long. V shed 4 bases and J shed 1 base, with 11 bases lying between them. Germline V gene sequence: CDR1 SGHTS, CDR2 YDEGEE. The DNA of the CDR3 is TGTGCCAGCAGCACGCGCCGTCAGAACACTGAAGCTTTCTTT. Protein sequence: CASSTRRQNTEAFF.